The clone carrying this T cell receptor beta chain was seen only a few times. The data originate from a study of blood T cell repertoires in COVID-19. Study overall: Researchers got acute and convalescent COVID-19 samples from the United States, Italy and Spain.

This CDR3 is built from 13 residues. CDR1 SQVTM and CDR2 ANQGSEA come from the germline V gene. V dropped 6 bases and J dropped 0 bases, with 9 bases sitting between them. In the original workflow: Researchers report that nucleated cell counts were estimated from reference gene primer amplification. Profiling relied on immunoSEQ multiplex PCR, and the TCRdb table lists in-frame clones only, not all of them. Clone size and the V and J calls come from that table; the DNA yielded D and trimming. The sample holds approximately 250,000 clones; roughly 84% are singletons and the top ten take about 2.3%. What was sequenced was peripheral blood. The sequence derives from a middle-aged man who had recovered from COVID-19. This rearrangement joins TRBV29-1 to TRBJ1-3; D uncertain. CDR3 coding DNA: TGCAGCGTCGGAGGACTCTCTGGAAACACCATATATTTT. Protein sequence: CSVGGLSGNTIYF.